The text below deals with one T cell receptor beta chain. The record originates from a study of cytomegalovirus exposure and HLA in healthy donors. Amplification used 60 Vbeta primers and 13 Jbeta primers. Sequencing was performed with immunoSEQ multiplex PCR; in TCRdb, only in-frame clones are kept and a portion is missing. The profile shows about 130,000 clones, roughly 78% of them singletons. V dropped 1 base and J dropped 4; count of bases not matched to a gene: 4. Germline V gene sequence: CDR1 SGHDT, CDR2 YYEEEE. This CDR3 region has 15 residues. The chain is built from TRBV5-6 and TRBJ1-1, with 10 bases matching TRBD1. The sample comprised PBMCs. The TCR originated in a male donor in good health and CMV-seronegative. CDR3 nucleotide sequence: TGTGCCAGCAGCTTGTGGGACAGGGGAGGCACTGAAGCTTTCTTT. The encoded protein is CASSLWDRGGTEAFF.